The sequence of this T cell receptor (beta chain) was determined in a study of cytomegalovirus exposure and HLA in healthy donors. The wider study: Among the roughly 400 genotyped donors, around 85% were placed in the Caucasian-associated ancestry cluster.

Germline V gene data show CDR1 as MNHEY and CDR2 as SMNVEV (reference sequence). V lost 4 bases and J lost 4; bases outside the gene matches: 6. The CDR3 contains 16 residues. Study conclusions and caveats: For most TCR beta V segments, an earlier analysis put the productive rate at about 87% or about 30% of the time. Later work found most CMV-associated TCR beta chains apparently HLA-restricted. In vitro work confirmed that three CMV-associated chains recognize CMV antigens.

As for this clone: Its specificity is unknown.

The PCR contained 60 Vbeta and 13 Jbeta primers. Libraries were prepared by immunoSEQ multiplex PCR; TCRdb keeps only in-frame clonotypes and omits some of them. The sample gives 55,000 to 65,000 clones, roughly 84% of which show up once; roughly 1.5% is in the top ten. The chain employs TRBV27 and TRBJ2-3, with 12 bases aligning to TRBD2. Sequenced: PBMCs. This receptor was identified in a human donor in good health. CDR3 loop: CASSSLAGGPADTQYF. The CDR3 DNA is TGTGCCAGCAGTTCTCTAGCGGGAGGGCCGGCAGATACGCAGTATTTT.